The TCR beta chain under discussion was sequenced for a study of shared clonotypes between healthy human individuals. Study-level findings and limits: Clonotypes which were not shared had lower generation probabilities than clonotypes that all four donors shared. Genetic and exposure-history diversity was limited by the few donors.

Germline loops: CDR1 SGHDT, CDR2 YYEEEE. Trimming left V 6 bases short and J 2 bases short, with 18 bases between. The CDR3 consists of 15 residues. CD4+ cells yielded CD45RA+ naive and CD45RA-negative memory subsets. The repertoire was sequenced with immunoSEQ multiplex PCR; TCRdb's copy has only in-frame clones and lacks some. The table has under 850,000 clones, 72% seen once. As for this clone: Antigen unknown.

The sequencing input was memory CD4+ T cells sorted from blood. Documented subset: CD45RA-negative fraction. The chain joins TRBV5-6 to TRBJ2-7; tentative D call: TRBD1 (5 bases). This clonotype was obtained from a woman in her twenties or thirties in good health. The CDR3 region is CASTPGRAKTYEQYF. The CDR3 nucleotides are TGTGCCAGCACCCCAGGCAGGGCGAAAACCTACGAGCAGTACTTC. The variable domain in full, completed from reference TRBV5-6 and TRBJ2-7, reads DAGVTQSPTHLIKTRGQQVTLRCSPKSGHDTVSWYQQALGQGPQFIFQYYEEEERQRGNFPDRFSGHQFPNYSSELNVNALLLGDSALYLCASTPGRAKTYEQYFGPGTRLTVT.